These T cell receptor beta chains were read from a single sample in a study of CD8 T cells in ankylosing spondylitis. Via MiXCR, TCRdb re-called the 5' RACE reads, giving one row per CDR3 protein. There are approximately 140,000 distinct CDR3 sequences in the sample; about 42% occur only once, and roughly 15% lies in the top ten. The sample consisted of synovial fluid, either unsorted or a sorted T cell fraction (not recorded which). These receptors were collected from a male donor with ankylosing spondylitis. CDR3s include the opening cysteine and the closing phenylalanine or tryptophan. A D gene is named only where the DNA matches it firmly. Clone size is given for some rows only: seen once, a few or many times, or a class if the clone is expanded.

clone size,V gene,D gene,J gene,CDR3 length,CDR3 protein,CDR3 DNA
NA,TRBV2,TRBD2,TRBJ2-7,14,CASTSSGGAHEQYF,TGTGCCAGCACGTCTAGCGGGGGGGCTCATGAGCAGTACTTC
NA,TRBV6-5,TRBD1,TRBJ1-1,15,CASSSGQLEVTEAFF,TGTGCCAGCAGTTCGGGACAGTTGGAGGTCACTGAAGCTTTCTTT
NA,TRBV3-1,TRBD1,TRBJ2-3,14,CASSDRGHTDTQYF,TGTGCCAGTTCGGACAGGGGGCACACAGATACGCAGTATTTT
few,TRBV12-3/TRBV12-4,TRBD2,TRBJ2-1,14,CASSGTSGNVEQFF,TGTGCCAGTTCCGGGACTAGCGGGAACGTTGAGCAGTTCTTC
many,TRBV4-2,NA,TRBJ2-6,16,CASSQDMGAGANVLTF,TGTGCCAGCAGCCAAGATATGGGGGCTGGGGCCAACGTCCTGACTTTC
NA,TRBV12-3/TRBV12-4,TRBD1,TRBJ2-1,16,CASSVPDRGFDNEQFF,TGTGCCAGCAGTGTCCCCGACAGGGGGTTCGACAATGAGCAGTTCTTC
NA,TRBV28,TRBD1,TRBJ1-2,13,CASSGDRGRGYTF,TGTGCCAGCAGTGGGGACAGGGGGCGAGGCTACACCTTC
few,TRBV5-1,NA,TRBJ2-3,17,CASSAGLPRGGTDTQYF,TGCGCCAGCAGCGCCGGTCTCCCCCGGGGCGGCACAGATACGCAGTATTTT
many,TRBV27,TRBD1,TRBJ1-5,15,CASRLTGNSNQPQHF,TGTGCCAGCAGACTGACAGGGAATAGCAATCAGCCCCAGCATTTT
once,TRBV5-1,TRBD2,TRBJ2-7,14,CASSLCGSRGEQYF,TGCGCCAGCAGCTTGTGCGGGAGTCGGGGCGAGCAGTACTTC
few,TRBV5-1,NA,TRBJ1-5,13,CASSYSVGQPQHF,TGCGCCAGCAGCTACTCAGTGGGTCAGCCCCAGCATTTT
NA,TRBV20-1,TRBD2,TRBJ2-1,13,CSALLADYNEQFF,TGCAGTGCCCTACTAGCGGACTACAATGAGCAGTTCTTC
NA,TRBV12-3/TRBV12-4,TRBD2,TRBJ2-2,15,CASSLNSGMAGELFF,TGTGCCAGCAGTTTAAACAGCGGGATGGCCGGGGAGCTGTTTTTT
few,TRBV27,NA,TRBJ2-7,14,CASSRQRRDYEQYF,TGTGCCAGCAGTCGCCAGAGGAGGGACTACGAGCAGTACTTC
few,TRBV7-3,NA,TRBJ1-2,14,CASSLGDGLYGYTF,TGTGCCAGCAGCTTAGGGGACGGGCTTTATGGCTACACCTTC
NA,TRBV28,TRBD1,TRBJ1-1,17,CASIPDVLDRVNTEAFF,TGTGCCAGCATCCCAGACGTTCTGGACAGGGTAAACACTGAAGCTTTCTTT
medium-sized,TRBV29-1,TRBD1,TRBJ2-7,14,CSASIGQGITEQYF,TGCAGCGCCTCAATTGGACAGGGGATTACCGAGCAGTACTTC
few,TRBV13,NA,TRBJ2-1,12,CASSFSGDEQFF,TGTGCCAGCAGCTTTTCCGGGGATGAGCAGTTCTTC
few,TRBV20-1,NA,TRBJ2-2,13,CSAGGTNTGELFF,TGCAGTGCAGGCGGAACGAACACCGGGGAGCTGTTTTTT
many,TRBV9,NA,TRBJ2-3,14,CASTAGFSTDTQYF,TGTGCCAGCACCGCAGGCTTTAGCACAGATACGCAGTATTTT